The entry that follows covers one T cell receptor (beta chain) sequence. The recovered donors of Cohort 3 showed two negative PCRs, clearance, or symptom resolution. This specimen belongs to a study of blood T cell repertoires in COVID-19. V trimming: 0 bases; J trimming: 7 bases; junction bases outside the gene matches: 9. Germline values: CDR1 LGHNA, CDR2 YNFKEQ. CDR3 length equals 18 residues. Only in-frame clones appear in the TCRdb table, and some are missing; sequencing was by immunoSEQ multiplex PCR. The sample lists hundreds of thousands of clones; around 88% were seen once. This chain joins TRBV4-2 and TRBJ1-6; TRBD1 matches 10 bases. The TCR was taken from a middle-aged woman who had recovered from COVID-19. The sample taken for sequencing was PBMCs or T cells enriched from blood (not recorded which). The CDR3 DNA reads TGTGCCAGCAGCCAAGACACAACCGGGACAGGGGTCAATTCACCCCTCCACTTT. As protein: CASSQDTTGTGVNSPLHF.